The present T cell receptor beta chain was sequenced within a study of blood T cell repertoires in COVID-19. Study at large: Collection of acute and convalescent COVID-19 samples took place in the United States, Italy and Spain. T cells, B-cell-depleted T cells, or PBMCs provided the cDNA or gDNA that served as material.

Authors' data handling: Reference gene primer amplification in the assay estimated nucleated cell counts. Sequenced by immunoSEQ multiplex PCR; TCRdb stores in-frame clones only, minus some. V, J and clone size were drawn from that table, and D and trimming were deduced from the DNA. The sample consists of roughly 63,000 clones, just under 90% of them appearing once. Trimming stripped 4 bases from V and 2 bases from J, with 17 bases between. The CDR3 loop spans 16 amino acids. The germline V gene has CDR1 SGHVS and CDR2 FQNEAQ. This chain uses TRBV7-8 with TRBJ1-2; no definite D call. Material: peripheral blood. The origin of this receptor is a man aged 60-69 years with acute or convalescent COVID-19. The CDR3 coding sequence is TGTGCCAGCAGCTCACCCGGAGGAGGAACGAACTATGGCTACACCTTC. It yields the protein CASSSPGGGTNYGYTF.